This TCR beta chain emerged from a study of read filtering for tumor transcriptome and immune sequencing. Study-wide context: Whole-transcriptome libraries were prepared after DNase treatment.

V was clipped by 4 bases and J by 7 bases; unmatched bases: 15. This CDR3 spans 19 amino acids. Germline V lookup: CDR1 LGHDT, CDR2 YNNKEL (reference sequence). The library was built from about 400 ng RNA with molecular barcoded adaptors for alpha/delta and beta/gamma chains. MiXCR was run by TCRdb on the reads, yielding one entry per CDR3 protein. The sample yields 25,000 or so distinct CDR3 sequences, 20% to 25% seen once. This clonotype is deemed medium-sized (0.01 to 0.1%). Its cognate antigen is unknown. General study findings and limits: The CD138-negative fraction was mixed bone marrow immune cells, not pure T cells. Roughly 82% of IR-seq clonotypes had a single read, yet these held about 3.5% of reads.

The TCR comes from a donor at least 40 years old with multiple myeloma. The chain links TRBV3-1 to TRBJ2-1; 14 bases align to TRBD2. The specimen sequenced was a population of CD138-negative cells sorted from bone marrow. CDR3 amino acids: CASSRSGLAGGPRENEQFF. CDR3 bases: TGTGCCAGCAGCCGGTCCGGACTAGCGGGAGGCCCCCGGGAGAATGAGCAGTTCTTC.